This is a list of T cell receptor beta chains from one sample in a study of blood T cell repertoires in COVID-19. Clones were sequenced by immunoSEQ multiplex PCR, and TCRdb holds only the in-frame ones, with some missing. The repertoire has under 250,000 clones, approximately 85% of them found once; the top ten carry 9.1%. Sequenced sample: PBMCs or T cells enriched from blood (not recorded which). The origin of the receptors is a woman aged 45-65 years with acute COVID-19. CDR3s include the opening cysteine and the closing phenylalanine or tryptophan. Each record gives: V gene, D gene, J gene, clone size, CDR3 protein, CDR3 DNA. The D gene is left open where the match is weak. Rows may omit the clone size; those that give it use once, few, many or a size class.

v_call: TRBV5-6
d_call: NA
j_call: TRBJ1-1
clone_size: NA
cdr3_aa: CASSFGIGNTEAFF
cdr3_nt: TGTGCCAGCAGCTTCGGGATAGGGAACACTGAAGCTTTCTTT

v_call: TRBV29-1
d_call: NA
j_call: TRBJ2-3
clone_size: few
cdr3_aa: CSVDRGSTDTQYF
cdr3_nt: TGCAGCGTTGATAGGGGCAGCACAGATACGCAGTATTTT

v_call: TRBV7-9
d_call: TRBD1
j_call: TRBJ2-1
clone_size: NA
cdr3_aa: CASSLWRGQGYNEQFF
cdr3_nt: TGTGCCAGCAGCTTATGGAGGGGACAGGGGTACAATGAGCAGTTCTTC

v_call: TRBV6-5
d_call: TRBD2
j_call: TRBJ2-1
clone_size: few
cdr3_aa: CASSTSGGAWDEQFF
cdr3_nt: TGTGCCAGCAGCACAAGCGGGGGGGCCTGGGATGAGCAGTTCTTC

v_call: TRBV7-6
d_call: NA
j_call: TRBJ1-1
clone_size: NA
cdr3_aa: CASSPSGQRNTEAFF
cdr3_nt: TGTGCCAGCAGCCCGAGTGGACAGAGAAACACTGAAGCTTTCTTT

v_call: TRBV30
d_call: NA
j_call: TRBJ2-3
clone_size: NA
cdr3_aa: CAWNVAADTQYF
cdr3_nt: TGTGCCTGGAATGTGGCTGCAGATACGCAGTATTTT

v_call: TRBV2
d_call: NA
j_call: TRBJ1-2
clone_size: NA
cdr3_aa: CASSAGGYGYTF
cdr3_nt: TGTGCCAGCAGCGCAGGAGGATATGGCTACACCTTC

v_call: TRBV19
d_call: TRBD1
j_call: TRBJ2-7
clone_size: NA
cdr3_aa: CASSLTQGSPYEQYF
cdr3_nt: TGTGCCAGTAGCCTCACACAGGGGAGTCCCTACGAGCAGTACTTC

v_call: TRBV5-1
d_call: NA
j_call: TRBJ2-1
clone_size: NA
cdr3_aa: CASSLTGLNNEQFF
cdr3_nt: TGCGCCAGCAGCCTGACGGGACTGAACAATGAGCAGTTCTTC

v_call: TRBV7-6
d_call: TRBD2
j_call: TRBJ2-3
clone_size: NA
cdr3_aa: CASSSSTSGGEGADTQYF
cdr3_nt: TGTGCCAGCAGCTCCTCGACTAGCGGGGGGGAAGGCGCAGATACGCAGTATTTT

v_call: TRBV10-3
d_call: TRBD2
j_call: TRBJ2-5
clone_size: NA
cdr3_aa: CATGTSGGYQETQYF
cdr3_nt: TGTGCCACCGGGACTAGCGGGGGGTACCAAGAGACCCAGTACTTC

v_call: TRBV19
d_call: TRBD1
j_call: TRBJ1-1
clone_size: NA
cdr3_aa: CASSIDPRGQDEAFF
cdr3_nt: TGTGCCAGTAGTATCGACCCCAGGGGGCAGGATGAAGCTTTCTTT

v_call: TRBV13
d_call: TRBD1
j_call: TRBJ2-1
clone_size: NA
cdr3_aa: CASSLGARRMGTGAYNEQFF
cdr3_nt: TGTGCCAGCAGCTTAGGTGCCCGGCGTATGGGGACAGGGGCCTACAATGAGCAGTTCTTC

v_call: TRBV6-5
d_call: TRBD1
j_call: TRBJ1-4
clone_size: NA
cdr3_aa: CATHPAGTGNEKLFF
cdr3_nt: TGTGCCACACACCCTGCCGGGACAGGGAATGAAAAACTGTTTTTT

v_call: TRBV4-1
d_call: NA
j_call: TRBJ2-1
clone_size: NA
cdr3_aa: CASSQENRLNNEQFF
cdr3_nt: TGCGCCAGCAGCCAAGAGAACAGGCTCAACAATGAGCAGTTCTTC

v_call: TRBV7-3
d_call: TRBD1
j_call: TRBJ2-2
clone_size: NA
cdr3_aa: CASSSGTGVFTGELFF
cdr3_nt: TGTGCCAGCAGTTCCGGGACAGGGGTCTTCACCGGGGAGCTGTTTTTT

v_call: TRBV5-1
d_call: TRBD1
j_call: TRBJ1-5
clone_size: NA
cdr3_aa: CASSQGTDNQPQHF
cdr3_nt: TGCGCCAGCAGCCAAGGGACAGATAATCAGCCCCAGCATTTT

v_call: TRBV30
d_call: NA
j_call: TRBJ1-2
clone_size: NA
cdr3_aa: CATMEAHYGYTF
cdr3_nt: TGTGCCACCATGGAGGCCCACTATGGCTACACCTTC

v_call: TRBV18
d_call: TRBD1
j_call: TRBJ1-4
clone_size: few
cdr3_aa: CASSQPGQGAEKLFF
cdr3_nt: TGTGCCAGCTCTCAACCGGGACAGGGCGCTGAAAAACTGTTTTTT

v_call: TRBV11-2
d_call: TRBD1
j_call: TRBJ2-5
clone_size: NA
cdr3_aa: CASSSGTGGLETQYF
cdr3_nt: TGTGCCAGCAGCTCCGGGACAGGGGGGTTAGAGACCCAGTACTTC

v_call: TRBV5-5
d_call: NA
j_call: TRBJ2-7
clone_size: NA
cdr3_aa: CASSPGSSYEQYF
cdr3_nt: TGTGCCAGTTCACCGGGGAGCTCCTACGAGCAGTACTTC

v_call: TRBV10-3
d_call: TRBD1
j_call: TRBJ1-1
clone_size: NA
cdr3_aa: CAISPGQGALVAFF
cdr3_nt: TGTGCCATCAGCCCGGGACAGGGGGCCTTGGTAGCTTTCTTT

v_call: TRBV9
d_call: NA
j_call: TRBJ1-2
clone_size: NA
cdr3_aa: CASSVTEGSYGYTF
cdr3_nt: TGTGCCAGCAGCGTAACGGAGGGTAGCTATGGCTACACCTTC

v_call: TRBV12-3/TRBV12-4
d_call: NA
j_call: TRBJ1-1
clone_size: NA
cdr3_aa: CASSVRGGEAFF
cdr3_nt: TGTGCCAGCAGTGTGAGGGGAGGTGAAGCTTTCTTT

v_call: TRBV5-4
d_call: TRBD1
j_call: TRBJ1-2
clone_size: NA
cdr3_aa: CASSLRTGDNYGYTF
cdr3_nt: TGTGCCAGCAGCCTACGGACAGGGGATAACTATGGCTACACCTTC

v_call: TRBV7-9
d_call: TRBD2
j_call: TRBJ2-1
clone_size: NA
cdr3_aa: CASSTGTSSHNEQFF
cdr3_nt: TGTGCCAGCAGCACCGGGACTAGCTCCCACAATGAGCAGTTCTTC

v_call: TRBV7-2
d_call: NA
j_call: TRBJ1-2
clone_size: NA
cdr3_aa: CASSIIEGGGYTF
cdr3_nt: TGTGCCAGCAGCATCATAGAAGGAGGTGGCTACACCTTC

v_call: TRBV7-2
d_call: TRBD1
j_call: TRBJ1-5
clone_size: NA
cdr3_aa: CASRGQGRNQPQHF
cdr3_nt: TGTGCCAGCAGAGGACAGGGGCGGAATCAGCCCCAGCATTTT

v_call: TRBV7-8
d_call: TRBD2
j_call: TRBJ2-3
clone_size: few
cdr3_aa: CASSRLGRGGPFSTDTQYF
cdr3_nt: TGTGCCAGCAGCCGCCTCGGCCGGGGGGGGCCGTTCTCCACAGATACGCAGTATTTT

v_call: TRBV9
d_call: NA
j_call: TRBJ1-4
clone_size: NA
cdr3_aa: CASSGGEDYNEKLFF
cdr3_nt: TGTGCCAGCAGCGGGGGGGAGGACTATAATGAAAAACTGTTTTTT

v_call: TRBV27
d_call: NA
j_call: TRBJ2-3
clone_size: NA
cdr3_aa: CASSLLGLADTQYF
cdr3_nt: TGTGCCAGCAGTTTACTGGGTCTAGCAGATACGCAGTATTTT

v_call: TRBV7-6
d_call: TRBD2
j_call: TRBJ2-3
clone_size: NA
cdr3_aa: CASSSGGEGTQYF
cdr3_nt: TGTGCCAGCAGCTCCGGGGGGGAGGGTACGCAGTATTTT

v_call: TRBV19
d_call: TRBD1
j_call: TRBJ1-3
clone_size: NA
cdr3_aa: CASRDYRDRGDGNTIYF
cdr3_nt: TGTGCCAGTAGAGATTACCGGGACAGGGGAGATGGAAACACCATATATTTT

v_call: TRBV6-1
d_call: NA
j_call: TRBJ1-1
clone_size: NA
cdr3_aa: CASSEAGVEAFF
cdr3_nt: TGTGCCAGCAGTGAAGCGGGAGTTGAAGCTTTCTTT

v_call: TRBV9
d_call: TRBD1
j_call: TRBJ2-1
clone_size: NA
cdr3_aa: CASSVAYRGDEQFF
cdr3_nt: TGTGCCAGCAGCGTAGCCTACAGGGGCGATGAGCAGTTCTTC

v_call: TRBV6-1
d_call: NA
j_call: TRBJ1-6
clone_size: NA
cdr3_aa: CASSDTGTYNSPLHF
cdr3_nt: TGTGCCAGCAGTGATACCGGGACCTATAATTCACCCCTCCACTTT

v_call: TRBV11-2
d_call: NA
j_call: TRBJ1-2
clone_size: few
cdr3_aa: CASSLSANYGYTF
cdr3_nt: TGTGCCAGCAGCCTCTCCGCTAACTATGGCTACACCTTC

v_call: TRBV20-1
d_call: TRBD1
j_call: TRBJ1-1
clone_size: NA
cdr3_aa: CSAGTGAEAFF
cdr3_nt: TGCAGTGCTGGGACAGGGGCTGAAGCTTTCTTT

v_call: TRBV4-1
d_call: NA
j_call: TRBJ1-4
clone_size: once
cdr3_aa: CASSQDGGFSTNEKLFF
cdr3_nt: TGCGCCAGCAGCCAAGATGGGGGGTTTTCGACTAATGAAAAACTGTTTTTT

v_call: TRBV10-3
d_call: NA
j_call: TRBJ2-3
clone_size: NA
cdr3_aa: CAISEPGGEHTDTQYF
cdr3_nt: TGTGCCATCAGTGAACCCGGCGGGGAACACACAGATACGCAGTATTTT

v_call: TRBV7-9
d_call: NA
j_call: TRBJ1-2
clone_size: once
cdr3_aa: CASSSRTGNYGYTF
cdr3_nt: TGTGCCAGCAGCTCCCGGACGGGGAACTATGGCTACACCTTC

v_call: TRBV7-8
d_call: NA
j_call: TRBJ1-3
clone_size: NA
cdr3_aa: CASSLQGTGNTIYF
cdr3_nt: TGTGCCAGCAGCTTACAGGGTACTGGAAACACCATATATTTT

v_call: TRBV6-5
d_call: NA
j_call: TRBJ2-3
clone_size: NA
cdr3_aa: CASKASTDTQYF
cdr3_nt: TGTGCCAGCAAAGCTAGCACAGATACGCAGTATTTT

v_call: TRBV18
d_call: NA
j_call: TRBJ1-3
clone_size: few
cdr3_aa: CASSTGAGNTIYF
cdr3_nt: TGTGCCAGCTCCACCGGGGCTGGAAACACCATATATTTT

v_call: TRBV6-5
d_call: NA
j_call: TRBJ1-1
clone_size: NA
cdr3_aa: CASQAAPGWNTEAFF
cdr3_nt: TGTGCCAGCCAAGCCGCACCGGGGTGGAACACTGAAGCTTTCTTT

v_call: TRBV14
d_call: NA
j_call: TRBJ1-2
clone_size: once
cdr3_aa: CASSPAGLYGYTF
cdr3_nt: TGTGCCAGCAGCCCGGCGGGACTTTATGGCTACACCTTC

v_call: TRBV30
d_call: TRBD2
j_call: TRBJ2-3
clone_size: NA
cdr3_aa: CAWERAGITDTQYF
cdr3_nt: TGTGCCTGGGAGAGAGCGGGGATCACAGATACGCAGTATTTT

v_call: TRBV18
d_call: TRBD1
j_call: TRBJ1-6
clone_size: NA
cdr3_aa: CASSQNPGQVNSPLHF
cdr3_nt: TGTGCCAGCTCACAGAACCCGGGACAGGTCAATTCACCCCTCCACTTT

v_call: TRBV19
d_call: NA
j_call: TRBJ2-7
clone_size: once
cdr3_aa: CASSGGSSYEQYF
cdr3_nt: TGTGCCAGTAGTGGGGGGAGCTCCTACGAGCAGTACTTC

v_call: TRBV11-1
d_call: NA
j_call: TRBJ1-1
clone_size: few
cdr3_aa: CASTRTDDRNTEAFF
cdr3_nt: TGTGCCAGCACCCGAACCGACGACAGGAACACTGAAGCTTTCTTT

v_call: TRBV19
d_call: NA
j_call: TRBJ1-5
clone_size: once
cdr3_aa: CASSMSHNQPQHF
cdr3_nt: TGTGCCAGTAGTATGAGTCACAATCAGCCCCAGCATTTT

v_call: TRBV30
d_call: NA
j_call: TRBJ1-2
clone_size: NA
cdr3_aa: CAWSPGQFAYGYTF
cdr3_nt: TGTGCCTGGAGTCCCGGACAGTTCGCTTATGGCTACACCTTC

v_call: TRBV29-1
d_call: TRBD1
j_call: TRBJ1-2
clone_size: once
cdr3_aa: CSVDRTGDGYTF
cdr3_nt: TGCAGCGTTGACCGGACAGGGGACGGCTACACCTTC